This passage covers 23 T cell receptor beta chains from one sample sequenced in a study of metastatic and nonmetastatic thyroid tumors. Patients were all untreated before their thyroid surgery. TCRdb redid the clone calls on the PCR reads using MiXCR. The sample includes about 40,000 clones, around 18% of them seen just once. The sample was tumor tissue. The origin of the receptors is a female donor with papillary thyroid cancer or a benign thyroid nodule (not recorded which). Some clones in this sample may be carry-over from other donors' samples.

This clone was detected ten times or more. Other nucleotide sequences from this sample produce the same CDR3. The V and J genes are TRBV5-6 and TRBJ1-1, with D unresolved. Trimming shortened V by 0 bases and J by 4 bases, and 7 bases separated the two germline ends. Germline V CDR1 and CDR2: SGHDT, YYEEEE. CDR3 size: 13 residues. The CDR3 region is CASSLEVGTEAFF. CDR3 DNA: TGTGCCAGCAGCTTGGAGGTGGGCACTGAAGCTTTCTTT.

The J gene is TRBJ2-1, the V gene TRBV28; TRBD2 agrees at 9 bases. Germline V lookup: CDR1 MDHEN, CDR2 SYDVKM. The CDR3 is made up of 16 amino acids. Trimming took 4 bases from V and 10 from J; bases not matched to a gene: 14. CDR3 protein: CASSSTPTSGFREQFF. CDR3 nucleotides: TGTGCCAGCAGTTCCACCCCCACTAGCGGGTTCCGGGAGCAGTTCTTC.

This clone was detected ten times or more. The chain employs TRBV5-1 and TRBJ2-7; the D gene is possibly TRBD1 (5 bases). Trimming stripped 5 bases from V and 2 bases from J, with 8 bases between. CDR3 size: 12 residues. Germline V CDR1 and CDR2: SGHRS, YFSETQ. The CDR3 nucleotides are TGCGCCAGCAGGGACAAAGCCTACGAGCAGTACTTC. This translates into CASRDKAYEQYF.

In this sample, this clone turned up many times. The CDR3 region has the DNA TGTGCCAGCTCGGAGACAGGGGGCTACAATCAGCCCCAGCATTTT. Protein: CASSETGGYNQPQHF. The chain combines TRBV18 with TRBJ1-5, with 10 nucleotides matching TRBD1. The length of the CDR3 is 15 residues. V lost 6 bases to trimming and J lost 3 bases; unmatched junction nucleotides: 5. CDR1 and CDR2 from the germline V gene are KGHSH and LQKENI.

In its sample, this clone was seen a few times. The J gene is TRBJ1-1, the V gene TRBV5-4; 7 bases align to TRBD1. V shed 4 bases and J 9 bases; nucleotides not matched to a gene: 12. The CDR3 consists of 14 residues. Germline loops: CDR1 SGHNT, CDR2 YYREEE (reference sequence). CDR3 amino acids: CASSGGPGQSKAFF. The CDR3 DNA reads TGTGCCAGCAGCGGAGGTCCGGGACAGAGTAAAGCTTTCTTT.

The chain combines TRBV2 with TRBJ2-7; perhaps TRBD1 as D (6 bases). Germline CDR1 is SNHLY and CDR2 is FYNNEI. Trimming shortened V by 8 bases and J by 4 bases, and 18 bases separated the two germline ends. CDR3 length equals 14 residues. This CDR3 is CASRNVVQGYEQYF. CDR3 sequence (DNA): TGTGCCAGCCGGAACGTAGTACAGGGATACGAGCAGTACTTC.

This clone was recorded at least ten times. This chain links TRBV10-2 with TRBJ2-1; TRBD1 aligns across 9 bases. CDR3 length: 15 amino acids. The V gene end was trimmed by 5 bases and the J gene end by 1 base; junction bases not matched to a gene: 3. In germline, CDR1 is WSHSY, CDR2 SAAADI. CDR3 in DNA: TGCGCCAGCAGTCAGGGACAGGGATCCTACAATGAGCAGTTCTTC. Translating it yields CASSQGQGSYNEQFF.

The chain has TRBV7-3 and TRBJ2-3; 9 nucleotides line up with TRBD1. The length of the CDR3 is 16 residues. The V and J ends lost 1 base and 4 bases, in that order; junction bases with no gene match: 6. Germline V gene lookup returns CDR1 SGHTA and CDR2 FQGTGA. This chain's CDR3 is CASSLMGTGYPDTQYF. CDR3 in DNA: TGTGCCAGCAGCTTAATGGGGACAGGGTATCCAGATACGCAGTATTTT. The full variable domain, rest sourced from reference TRBV7-3 and TRBJ2-3, is GAGVSQTPSNKVTEKGKYVELRCDPISGHTALYWYRQSLGQGPEFLIYFQGTGAADDSGLPNDRFFAVRPEGSVSTLKIQRTERGDSAVYLCASSLMGTGYPDTQYFGPGTRLTVL.

V is TRBV28 and J is TRBJ2-7; D may be TRBD2 (6 bases). With 2 bases removed from V and 7 bases from J, the gap between germline ends came to 12 bases. Germline V CDR1 and CDR2: MDHEN, SYDVKM. CDR3 length: 13 residues. As DNA, the CDR3 is TGTGCCAGCAGTTTACCGGACTACGGAGAGCAGTACTTC. Translation: CASSLPDYGEQYF.

A word on this clone: A read error is possible here, since a much larger clone lies one base away. The chain carries TRBV5-4 and TRBJ2-3; TRBD2 matches at 8 bases. The CDR3 spans 16 residues. With V trimmed by 7 bases and J by 6 bases, 16 bases remained unmatched. Germline V gives CDR1 SGHNT, CDR2 YYREEE (reference sequence). The CDR3: CASGSPTAGAGDTQYF. DNA for the CDR3: TGTGCCAGCGGCTCCCCTACAGCGGGGGCTGGGGATACGCAGTATTTT.

This clone was found many times. At one of its ends the junction is not consistent with the germline gene, which may arise from a read error. This chain connects TRBV19 to TRBJ1-3; D gene unclear. The CDR3 totals 14 residues. Germline CDR1 reads LNHDA; CDR2 reads SQIVND (reference sequence). The CDR3 nucleotides are TGTGCCAGTAGCCACCAGAGCTCTGGAGACACCATATATTTT. Protein sequence: CASSHQSSGDTIYF.

The V call is TRBV5-1, the J call TRBJ2-1; 8 positions match TRBD1. The junction had 7 bases not matched to a gene; V was cut back by 1 base and J by 7 bases. CDR1 is SGHRS, CDR2 YFSETQ, per germline. The CDR3 covers 15 residues. This chain's CDR3 is CASSLRPGGGNEQFF. The CDR3 DNA follows: TGCGCCAGCAGCTTGAGGCCAGGGGGCGGGAATGAGCAGTTCTTC.

This clone was observed a few times. Just one base apart from a much larger clone, this may be a read error. Additional DNA sequences in this sample encode the identical CDR3. This rearrangement joins TRBV2 to TRBJ1-6; no definite D call. The CDR3 totals 14 residues. Per germline, CDR1 SNHLY and CDR2 FYNNEI. The CDR3 region is CASFPGGVDSPLHF. CDR3 nucleotides: TGTGCCAGCTTCCCGGGCGGGGTAGATTCACCCCTCCACTTC.

This chain links TRBV18 with TRBJ2-1, with D uncertain. The length of the CDR3 is 13 residues. V was shortened by 0 bases and J by 6 bases, with 6 bases between the two germline ends. Germline V gives CDR1 KGHSH, CDR2 LQKENI. Written as DNA, the CDR3 is TGTGCCAGCTCACCACCGGTCGGCAATGAGCAGTTCTTC. It codes for CASSPPVGNEQFF.

Ten or more counts support this clone. J is TRBJ1-6 and V is TRBV3-1; unclear D gene. Trimming pared 2 bases from V and 7 bases from J, leaving 6 bases between. The germline V gene has CDR1 LGHDT and CDR2 YNNKEL (reference sequence). The CDR3 totals 13 residues. The CDR3 region has the DNA TGTGCCAGCAGCCAAAGTATGAATTCACCCCTCCACTTT. Translating gives CASSQSMNSPLHF.

This clone was found many times. The chain uses TRBV19 and TRBJ1-2; 7 bases agree with TRBD1. The germline V gene has CDR1 LNHDA and CDR2 SQIVND (reference sequence). V was clipped by 6 bases and J by 2 bases; unmatched bases: 18. This CDR3 contains 18 residues. CDR3 region: CASRPMITRGGSNYGYTF. For the CDR3, the DNA is TGTGCCAGTAGGCCCATGATAACGCGAGGGGGCTCAAACTATGGCTACACCTTC.

The chain is built from TRBV30 and TRBJ1-6, with D possibly TRBD1 on 5 matching bases. V lost 7 bases and J lost 8, with 21 bases in between. Germline CDR1 is GTSNPN and CDR2 is SVGIG (reference sequence). The CDR3 consists of 15 residues. The CDR3 reads CASPVGPIDDSPLHF. The CDR3 bases are TGTGCCTCCCCCGTGGGACCGATTGATGATTCACCCCTCCACTTT.

A note on this clone: Given a much more abundant clone one base away, this may be a read error. This sample also contains other DNA sequences that code for the same CDR3. The genes are TRBV29-1 and TRBJ2-7; a weak D match, TRBD1 (6 bases). V was shortened by 7 bases and J by 2 bases, with 12 bases between the two germline ends. Germline V gene data show CDR1 as SQVTM and CDR2 as ANQGSEA. The CDR3 spans 12 residues. CDR3 sequence (DNA): TGCAGCGCCCAGACAGGTCCCTACGAGCAGTACTTC. This translates into CSAQTGPYEQYF.

DNA of the CDR3: TGTGCCAGCCGAGACAGGGGAGACTCGAATGGCTACACCTTC. It encodes CASRDRGDSNGYTF. The chain uses TRBV19 and TRBJ1-2, with 8 bases aligning to TRBD1. The CDR3 covers 14 residues. J was trimmed by 6 bases and V by 9 bases; bases with no gene match: 12. Per the germline V gene, CDR1 is LNHDA and CDR2 is SQIVND (reference sequence).

This clone showed up many times. This chain joins TRBV5-6 and TRBJ1-1; D gene ambiguous. V was shortened by 4 bases and J by 2 bases, with 12 bases between the two germline ends. This CDR3 region has 14 residues. The germline gives CDR1 SGHDT, CDR2 YYEEEE. CDR3 residues: CASSRSWTNTEAFF. The CDR3 DNA is TGTGCCAGCAGCCGTAGTTGGACCAACACTGAAGCTTTCTTT.

This clone was counted between two and nine times. The genes are TRBV27 and TRBJ2-7; D is perhaps TRBD2 (7 bases). CDR1 and CDR2 from the germline V gene are MNHEY and SMNVEV (reference sequence). This CDR3 has 14 amino acids. The germline V and J ends were trimmed by 7 bases and 4 bases, with 17 bases remaining between them. Here the CDR3 reads CASTTLGGDYEQYF. CDR3 nucleotide sequence: TGTGCCAGCACTACCTTAGGGGGGGATTACGAGCAGTACTTC.

Concerning this clone: A much larger clone is a single base away; this may be a read error. V and J are TRBV6-1 and TRBJ1-1; D might be TRBD1 (5 bases). The CDR3 length is 16 residues. Trimming cost V 5 bases and J 6 bases, with 22 bases left between them. Germline V gene data show CDR1 as MNHNS and CDR2 as SASEGT. The CDR3 DNA reads as TGTGCCAGCAGTCCACAGGTTGCGGTGGCGGTCGCTGAAGCTTTCTTT. This translates into CASSPQVAVAVAEAFF.

A word on this clone: A single base separates this from a much larger clone, so it may be a read error. V gene TRBV6-7 combines with J gene TRBJ2-2; the D is unclear. TRBV6-7 is reported as an ORF; its role is uncertain. The V end was cut by 5 bases, the J end by 10 bases, with 5 bases between. The CDR3 is 10 amino acids. The CDR3: CASSTVELFF. The CDR3 DNA reads as TGTGCCAGCAGTACTGTGGAGCTGTTTTTT.